These 20 T cell receptor beta chains were sequenced from one sample in a study of shared clonotypes between healthy human individuals. Libraries were prepared by immunoSEQ multiplex PCR; TCRdb keeps only in-frame clonotypes and omits some of them. The sample lists around 990,000 clones; roughly 80% were seen once. Sequencing used memory CD4+ T cells from PBMCs. The sample's subset: CD45RA-negative fraction. Receptors originate from a man aged 18 to 35 in good health. Some clones in this sample may be carry-over from other donors' samples.

CDR3: CSACSGYTSTDTQYF. In DNA form, the CDR3 reads TGCAGCGCCTGTAGCGGTTACACTAGCACAGATACGCAGTATTTT. The gene calls are TRBV29-1 and TRBJ2-3; D is possibly TRBD2 (6 bases). CDR1 SQVTM and CDR2 ANQGSEA come from the germline V gene. The CDR3 is 15 residues long. V was pared by 7 bases and J by 0 bases, with 17 bases between.

This chain uses TRBV7-2 with TRBJ2-5, with 8 bases identical to TRBD2. This CDR3 has 15 residues. Germline loops: CDR1 SGHTA, CDR2 FQGNSA. The V and J ends lost 5 bases and 0 bases, in that order; junction bases with no gene match: 5. The CDR3 loop is CASSPLAGYQETQYF. The CDR3 nucleotides are TGTGCCAGCAGCCCCCTAGCGGGTTACCAAGAGACCCAGTACTTC. Filled out from reference TRBV7-2 and TRBJ2-5, the complete variable domain reads GAGVSQSPSNKVTEKGKDVELRCDPISGHTALYWYRQSLGQGLEFLIYFQGNSAPDKSGLPSDRFSAERTGGSVSTLTIQRTQQEDSAVYLCASSPLAGYQETQYFGPGTRLLVL.

V and J are TRBV7-8 and TRBJ2-3; D is perhaps TRBD1 or TRBD2 (6 bases each). Germline assignment: CDR1 SGHVS and CDR2 FQNEAQ. Trimming removed 1 base at V and 4 bases at J, with 18 bases between. The CDR3 has 17 residues. The DNA for the CDR3 is TGTGCCAGCAGCTTAGATTATCGGCGGGACATGCCAGATACGCAGTATTTT. This codes for CASSLDYRRDMPDTQYF. Together with reference TRBV7-8 and TRBJ2-3, the CDR3 gives the full variable domain: GAGVSQSPRYKVAKRGQDVALRCDPISGHVSLFWYQQALGQGPEFLTYFQNEAQLDKSGLPSDRFFAERPEGSVSTLKIQRTQQEDSAVYLCASSLDYRRDMPDTQYFGPGTRLTVL.

The V call is TRBV2, the J call TRBJ1-5; D unclear. V dropped 5 bases and J dropped 2 bases, with 13 bases sitting between them. Germline lookup yields CDR1 SNHLY and CDR2 FYNNEI. This CDR3 is built from 15 residues. CDR3 coding DNA: TGTGCCAGCAGTTCTTCCCGAGTAGGCAATCAGCCCCAGCATTTT. Translating gives CASSSSRVGNQPQHF.

Regarding this clone: This may come from a read error, since a much larger clone is one base off. The sample has other DNA sequences that encode this CDR3 too. The chain recombines TRBV2 with TRBJ2-2; no reliable D call. Germline assignment: CDR1 SNHLY and CDR2 FYNNEI. Trimming removed 7 bases from V and 3 bases from J, with 15 bases in between. CDR3 size: 15 residues. CDR3 DNA: TGTGCCAGCAAAGAGAGTGGTATTTACACCGGGGAGCTGTTTTTT. Encoded protein: CASKESGIYTGELFF.

V gene TRBV19 combines with J gene TRBJ2-7, with TRBD2 as a possible D gene (5 bases). Germline CDR1 is LNHDA and CDR2 is SQIVND (reference sequence). V was clipped by 3 bases and J by 2 bases, with 11 bases between them. CDR3 length: 14 amino acids. The DNA for the CDR3 is TGTGCCAGTAGTATGGCTCAGACTACCTACGAGCAGTACTTC. Residues: CASSMAQTTYEQYF.

This chain joins TRBV7-3 and TRBJ2-2, with D unresolved. The CDR3 consists of 14 residues. CDR1 and CDR2 from the germline V gene are SGHTA and FQGTGA. The ends were cut back, 6 bases at V and 5 bases at J, with 13 bases in the middle. In DNA, the CDR3 is TGTGCCAGCAGGCCCCAGTGGGGAACCGGGGAGCTGTTTTTT. It is translated as CASRPQWGTGELFF.

This clone has just a few counts. The chain recombines TRBV5-1 with TRBJ1-2; unclear D gene. V was clipped by 3 bases and J by 2 bases, with 8 bases between them. From germline, CDR1 is SGHRS and CDR2 YFSETQ. This CDR3 spans 13 amino acids. The CDR3 reads CASSSLPNYGYTF. The DNA of the CDR3 is TGCGCCAGCAGCTCCCTACCAAACTATGGCTACACCTTC. Full variable domain (rest looked up from reference TRBV5-1 and TRBJ1-2): KAGVTQTPRYLIKTRGQQVTLSCSPISGHRSVSWYQQTPGQGLQFLFEYFSETQRNKGNFPGRFSGRQFSNSRSEMNVSTLELGDSALYLCASSSLPNYGYTFGSGTRLTVV.

This chain uses TRBV9 with TRBJ2-5; no reliable D call. This CDR3 is 14 amino acids long. Germline lookup yields CDR1 SGDLS and CDR2 YYNGEE. V lost 0 bases to trimming and J lost 7 bases, with 13 bases between them. The CDR3: CASSVAHCLRTQYF. The CDR3 nucleotides are TGTGCCAGCAGCGTAGCACACTGTTTACGGACCCAGTACTTC.

A single count supports this clone. Other DNA sequences in the sample encode the same CDR3. The V and J genes are TRBV4-1 and TRBJ1-1; D possibly corresponds to TRBD1 (6 bases). Between the trimmed V and J ends, which lost 1 base and 4 bases, there was a span of 7 bases. CDR1 and CDR2 from the germline V gene are MGHRA and YSYEKL. CDR3 size: 13 residues. The CDR3 bases are TGCGCCAGCAGCCAAGCCAGGGGCACTGAAGCTTTCTTT. It specifies CASSQARGTEAFF.

V is TRBV27 and J is TRBJ2-7, with D possibly being TRBD1 (5 bases). Looked up from germline, CDR1 is MNHEY and CDR2 is SMNVEV (reference sequence). The CDR3 has 14 residues. V lost 7 bases and J 1 base, leaving 14 bases between the germline ends. In DNA, the CDR3 is TGTGCCAGCAAGATGGGCAGGGTATCCTACGAGCAGTACTTC. Protein product: CASKMGRVSYEQYF.

This clone showed up just a few times. The V call is TRBV27, the J call TRBJ2-1, with TRBD2 matching 16 bases. Looked up from germline, CDR1 is MNHEY and CDR2 is SMNVEV (reference sequence). Losses at the gene ends were 3 bases for V and 8 bases for J; bases not matched to a gene: 4. The CDR3 covers 16 residues. The CDR3, as DNA: TGTGCCAGCAGTTTGGGACTAGCGGGAGGGCCCTATGAGCAGTTCTTC. Translated: CASSLGLAGGPYEQFF.

The CDR3 loop reads CASSWDGSIYEQYF. The CDR3 DNA is TGTGCCAGCAGCTGGGATGGGTCTATCTACGAGCAGTACTTC. This chain uses TRBV5-4 with TRBJ2-7, with D hard to call. Germline CDR1 SGHNT, CDR2 YYREEE (reference sequence). Trimming took 3 bases from V and 3 from J, leaving 13 bases between them. There are 14 residues in the CDR3.

This sequence joins TRBV9 and TRBJ2-3, with TRBD2 matching 8 bases. The CDR3 runs 15 residues. Germline V lookup: CDR1 SGDLS, CDR2 YYNGEE. With V trimmed by 2 bases and J by 1 base, 3 bases remained unmatched. The CDR3: CASSVRGARTDTQYF. In DNA, the CDR3 is TGTGCCAGCAGCGTGCGGGGGGCCCGCACAGATACGCAGTATTTT.

V usage is TRBV7-9 and J usage is TRBJ2-5; D ambiguous. The CDR3 has 13 amino acids. V lost 2 bases and J 5 bases, leaving 9 bases between the germline ends. Germline CDR1 is SEHNR and CDR2 is FQNEAQ (reference sequence). In DNA, the CDR3 is TGTGCCAGCAGCTTATTTCCTCTCGAGACCCAGTACTTC. Translating gives CASSLFPLETQYF.

The chain recombines TRBV4-1 with TRBJ1-2, with a tentative D call TRBD1 (6 bases). The CDR3 totals 15 residues. Germline V gene sequence: CDR1 MGHRA, CDR2 YSYEKL. Trimming left V 1 base short and J 4 bases short, with 13 bases between. CDR3 in amino acids: CASSQVEGVSYGYTF. The CDR3, as DNA: TGCGCCAGCAGCCAAGTGGAGGGGGTGAGCTATGGCTACACCTTC.

This chain joins TRBV28 and TRBJ1-1, with D possibly being TRBD1 (5 bases). This CDR3 contains 15 residues. V was trimmed by 3 bases and J by 0 bases, leaving 11 bases between them. Germline CDR1 is MDHEN and CDR2 is SYDVKM. The CDR3 is CASSFSAGMNTEAFF. Here the CDR3 DNA reads TGTGCCAGCAGTTTTTCGGCAGGGATGAACACTGAAGCTTTCTTT. The full variable domain, with the rest looked up from reference TRBV28 and TRBJ1-1, is DVKVTQSSRYLVKRTGEKVFLECVQDMDHENMFWYRQDPGLGLRLIYFSYDVKMKEKGDIPEGYSVSREKKERFSLILESASTNQTSMYLCASSFSAGMNTEAFFGQGTRLTVV.

The chain employs TRBV6-5 and TRBJ1-1; possible D gene TRBD1, 6 bases. Trimming shortened V by 5 bases and J by 7 bases, and 14 bases separated the two germline ends. CDR1 MNHEY and CDR2 SVGAGI come from the germline V gene. The CDR3 length is 13 residues. This CDR3 is CASSAGGRDEAFF. The CDR3 DNA reads as TGTGCCAGCAGTGCGGGGGGGCGGGATGAAGCTTTCTTT.

With regard to this clone: In the same sample, other DNA sequences code for this CDR3. The chain employs TRBV18 and TRBJ2-1; no reliable D call. Trimming took off 1 base at V and 5 bases at J, with 6 bases between the two ends. The CDR3 sequence is 13 residues long. CDR1 and CDR2 (germline): KGHSH, LQKENI. The CDR3 reads CASSPQRDNEQFF. The CDR3 bases are TGTGCCAGCTCACCACAGAGAGACAATGAGCAGTTCTTC. Supplemented by reference TRBV18 and TRBJ2-1, the full variable domain reads NAGVMQNPRHLVRRRGQEARLRCSPMKGHSHVYWYRQLPEEGLKFMVYLQKENIIDESGMPKERFSAEFPKEGPSILRIQQVVRGDSAAYFCASSPQRDNEQFFGPGTRLTVL.

The chain joins TRBV18 to TRBJ2-1; TRBD2 aligns across 8 bases. Trimming at V came to 3 bases and at J to 9 bases, leaving 4 bases not matched to a gene. The CDR3 consists of 13 residues. The germline V gene encodes CDR1 KGHSH and CDR2 LQKENI. The CDR3 coding sequence is TGTGCCAGCTCACCGGCAGCGGGAGCTGAGCAGTTCTTC. Its protein is CASSPAAGAEQFF.